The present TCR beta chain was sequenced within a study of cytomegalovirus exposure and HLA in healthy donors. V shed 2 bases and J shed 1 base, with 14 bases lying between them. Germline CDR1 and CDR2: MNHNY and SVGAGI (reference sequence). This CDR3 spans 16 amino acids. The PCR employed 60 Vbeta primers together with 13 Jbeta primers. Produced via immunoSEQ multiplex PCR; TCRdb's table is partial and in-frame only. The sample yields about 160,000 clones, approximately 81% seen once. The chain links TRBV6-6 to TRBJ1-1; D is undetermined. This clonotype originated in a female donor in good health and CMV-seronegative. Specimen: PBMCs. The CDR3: CASSYTSAGSNTEAFF. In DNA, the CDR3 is TGTGCCAGCAGTTACACCTCGGCAGGATCGAACACTGAAGCTTTCTTT.